Listed here are 25 T cell receptor beta chains from one sample, sequenced in a study of STAT3 mutations in large granular lymphocyte leukemia. General study points: Every T-LGLL patient had at least one immunodominant TCRbeta clonotype.

Assay used: immunoSEQ multiplex PCR; TCRdb lists only in-frame clones, some missing. The profile shows around 5,200 clones, just over 70% of them singletons. Antigens of these TCRs are unknown. The sample consisted of PBMCs. The receptors shown here come from a human donor with T large granular lymphocyte leukemia. Some clones in this sample may be carry-over from other donors' samples.

This clone has more than one count but fewer than ten. The chain couples TRBV7-9 to TRBJ2-5; 7 bases map to TRBD1. V dropped 4 bases and J dropped 5; count of bases not matched to a gene: 1. The length of the CDR3 is 12 residues. Germline lookup yields CDR1 SEHNR and CDR2 FQNEAQ (reference sequence). CDR3 DNA sequence: TGTGCCAGCAGCTCCAGGGGGGAGACCCAGTACTTC. Amino acids: CASSSRGETQYF.

This clone is labeled as medium-sized (0.01 to 0.1%). The J gene is TRBJ1-1, the V gene TRBV9; D gene unclear. The CDR3 has 13 residues. The germline V and J ends were trimmed by 0 bases and 0 bases, with 3 bases remaining between them. Germline CDR1 is SGDLS and CDR2 is YYNGEE. The CDR3 sequence: CASSVDVNTEAFF. The CDR3 DNA sequence: TGTGCCAGCAGCGTAGATGTGAACACTGAAGCTTTCTTT.

CDR3 nucleotide sequence: TGTGCCAGCAGCTTGGAAGTGGGGGCTGGAAACGAGCAGTACTTC. Its translation: CASSLEVGAGNEQYF. V and J are TRBV5-6 and TRBJ2-7; weak D call: TRBD1 (6 bases). The CDR3 runs to 15 residues. Germline V gene data show CDR1 as SGHDT and CDR2 as YYEEEE. The germline V and J ends were trimmed by 0 bases and 5 bases, with 15 bases remaining between them.

The rearrangement links TRBV6-5 to TRBJ1-1; D perhaps matches TRBD1 (5 bases). From germline, CDR1 is MNHEY and CDR2 SVGAGI. V dropped 2 bases and J dropped 7 bases, with 14 bases sitting between them. The CDR3 contains 14 residues. DNA of the CDR3: TGTGCCAGCAGTTACAGGGCCCGGGGGAGTGAAGCTTTCTTT. Encoded protein: CASSYRARGSEAFF.

The chain carries TRBV30 and TRBJ1-6; 7 bases are a match to TRBD1. There are 16 residues in the CDR3. Germline V gene lookup returns CDR1 GTSNPN and CDR2 SVGIG (reference sequence). Losses at the gene ends were 1 base for V and 4 bases for J; bases not matched to a gene: 7. CDR3 sequence (DNA): TGTGCCTGGAGTGGAGACCTCAGGGGGTATAATTCACCCCTCCACTTT. Translated: CAWSGDLRGYNSPLHF.

The V call is TRBV30, the J call TRBJ1-2; D uncertain. V gave up 4 bases and J gave up 4 bases, with 10 bases separating them. Germline CDR1 and CDR2: GTSNPN and SVGIG (reference sequence). CDR3 size: 12 residues. The CDR3 region is CAWTIGSYGYTF. In nucleotides, the CDR3 is TGTGCCTGGACTATCGGTTCCTATGGCTACACCTTC.

This clone was counted only a few times. The J gene is TRBJ2-5, the V gene TRBV7-7, with 7 bases aligning to TRBD2. Germline CDR1 is SSHAT and CDR2 is FNYEAQ (reference sequence). The CDR3 loop spans 15 amino acids. J was trimmed by 5 bases and V by 5 bases; bases with no gene match: 11. The DNA for the CDR3 is TGTGCCAGCAGCCCAACCCCAGCGGGGAAGGAGACCCAGTACTTC. Protein sequence: CASSPTPAGKETQYF.

The J gene is TRBJ2-7, the V gene TRBV18; D unclear. The V gene lost 1 base and the J gene lost 6 bases, with 19 bases spanning the gap. The CDR3 length is 16 residues. CDR1 and CDR2 from the germline V gene are KGHSH and LQKENI. CDR3 amino acids: CASSPQAGLSGAEQYF. The CDR3 coding sequence is TGTGCCAGCTCACCACAGGCCGGTCTTTCGGGCGCCGAGCAGTACTTC.

The V and J genes are TRBV5-6 and TRBJ2-7; 7 bases line up with TRBD1. Per the germline V gene, CDR1 is SGHDT and CDR2 is YYEEEE. The CDR3 spans 14 residues. The junction had 7 bases not matched to a gene; V was cut back by 2 bases and J by 5 bases. CDR3 DNA sequence: TGTGCCAGCAGCTTAGGACAGGTTGTCCACGAGCAGTACTTC. Its translation is CASSLGQVVHEQYF.

The V and J genes are TRBV30 and TRBJ1-6; TRBD1 might be the D (5 bases). Germline V CDR1 and CDR2: GTSNPN, SVGIG (reference sequence). The CDR3 runs 15 residues. V lost 3 bases to trimming and J lost 0 bases, with 9 bases between them. The CDR3 DNA is TGTGCCTGGAGGACAGAGAGCTCCTATAATTCACCCCTCCACTTT. Its protein product is CAWRTESSYNSPLHF.

The sample holds a few counts of this clone. This chain uses TRBV5-1 with TRBJ1-6; 8 bases fit TRBD1. The CDR3 spans 14 residues. Germline lookup yields CDR1 SGHRS and CDR2 YFSETQ. The trim removed 0 bases at V and 10 bases at J, leaving 3 bases unmatched. Written as DNA, the CDR3 is TGCGCCAGCAGCTTGGGGCAGGGGGCCTCACCCCTCCACTTT. It specifies CASSLGQGASPLHF.

The chain couples TRBV5-4 to TRBJ1-2; D is possibly TRBD1 (6 bases). Germline V gene lookup returns CDR1 SGHNT and CDR2 YYREEE (reference sequence). V lost 1 base and J 6 bases, leaving 16 bases between the germline ends. The CDR3 sequence is 15 residues long. The chain's CDR3 is CASSLNLEGVNGYTF. As DNA, the CDR3 is TGTGCCAGCAGCTTGAATCTGGAGGGGGTGAATGGCTACACCTTC.

The J gene is TRBJ1-5, the V gene TRBV5-1; D call uncertain. V lost 1 base to trimming and J lost 4 bases, with 6 bases between them. CDR3 length equals 13 residues. The V gene's germline CDR1 is SGHRS and CDR2 YFSETQ. The DNA of the CDR3 is TGCGCCAGCAGCTTGTGGGGTAATCAGCCCCAGCATTTT. This sequence encodes CASSLWGNQPQHF.

The V gene is TRBV30, the J gene TRBJ1-2, with unresolved D. Trimming shortened V by 3 bases and J by 2 bases, and 10 bases separated the two germline ends. Per the germline V gene, CDR1 is GTSNPN and CDR2 is SVGIG (reference sequence). The CDR3 contains 13 residues. This chain's CDR3 is CAWRTLGNYGYTF. For the CDR3, the DNA is TGTGCCTGGAGGACTCTGGGGAACTATGGCTACACCTTC.

This rearrangement joins TRBV30 to TRBJ2-1, with D possibly being TRBD1 or TRBD2 (5 bases each). The germline V gene has CDR1 GTSNPN and CDR2 SVGIG (reference sequence). Deletions cut 2 bases from V and 2 bases from J, with 10 bases between. CDR3 size: 14 residues. The CDR3 DNA follows: TGTGCCTGGAGTCAGAGGGGCGCCTACAATGAGCAGTTCTTC. Its translation is CAWSQRGAYNEQFF.

Sample share makes this clone medium-sized. V is TRBV5-1 and J is TRBJ2-5, with a tentative D call TRBD2 (6 bases). This CDR3 spans 14 amino acids. Trimming removed 3 bases at V and 2 bases at J, with 11 bases between. Germline CDR1 SGHRS, CDR2 YFSETQ. Here the CDR3 DNA reads TGCGCCAGCAGCTCCAGCGGGTTTCAAGAGACCCAGTACTTC. As protein: CASSSSGFQETQYF.

The chain uses TRBV29-1 and TRBJ2-1; no clear D gene. Germline assignment: CDR1 SQVTM and CDR2 ANQGSEA. V was cut by 4 bases and J by 3 bases, with 13 bases left in between. The CDR3 totals 14 residues. CDR3 bases: TGCAGCGTTGGGGCCCGCCCGGACTACAATGAGCAGTTCTTC. This encodes CSVGARPDYNEQFF.

This clone showed up just a few times. The rearrangement uses TRBV5-1 and TRBJ2-5; D is perhaps TRBD2 (5 bases). The CDR3 contains 13 residues. V was pared by 2 bases and J by 4 bases, with 9 bases between. Germline V gene data show CDR1 as SGHRS and CDR2 as YFSETQ. This chain's CDR3 is CASSFGVIETQYF. Here the CDR3 DNA reads TGCGCCAGCAGCTTCGGGGTCATAGAGACCCAGTACTTC.

The chain is built from TRBV7-8 and TRBJ1-2, with TRBD1 as a possible D gene (5 bases). CDR1 and CDR2 (germline): SGHVS, FQNEAQ. V was shortened by 6 bases and J by 2 bases, with 10 bases between the two germline ends. This CDR3 region has 13 residues. The CDR3 bases are TGTGCCAGCAGTAGGGGAGCCAACTATGGCTACACCTTC. Protein product: CASSRGANYGYTF.

The V and J genes are TRBV4-1 and TRBJ1-5; D remains ambiguous. The ends were cut back, 0 bases at V and 0 bases at J, with 6 bases in the middle. CDR1 and CDR2 from the germline V gene are MGHRA and YSYEKL. This CDR3 is 15 amino acids long. CDR3 nucleotides: TGCGCCAGCAGCCAAGATTTCCATAGCAATCAGCCCCAGCATTTT. Amino acids: CASSQDFHSNQPQHF.

The V and J genes are TRBV5-1 and TRBJ2-7; D is unclear. V was cut by 0 bases and J by 0 bases, with 13 bases left in between. This CDR3 contains 16 residues. Germline V gives CDR1 SGHRS, CDR2 YFSETQ. CDR3 in DNA: TGCGCCAGCAGCTTGGGAGCTGCGGTTAGCTCCTACGAGCAGTACTTC. Amino acid sequence: CASSLGAAVSSYEQYF.

V gene TRBV7-2 combines with J gene TRBJ1-5, with D possibly matching TRBD1 (5 bases). V was trimmed by 1 base and J by 0 bases, leaving 13 bases between them. CDR3 length: 17 residues. Germline V lookup: CDR1 SGHTA, CDR2 FQGNSA. The DNA for the CDR3 is TGTGCCAGCAGCTTAGGAGGGAGGGGCTATAGCAATCAGCCCCAGCATTTT. It translates to CASSLGGRGYSNQPQHF.

This chain connects TRBV30 to TRBJ1-6, with D possibly TRBD1 on 6 matching bases. The CDR3 is 14 residues long. The V gene's germline CDR1 is GTSNPN and CDR2 SVGIG (reference sequence). Trimming cost V 4 bases and J 7 bases, with 14 bases left between them. CDR3 sequence: CAWMIGTRNSPLHF. In nucleotides, the CDR3 is TGTGCCTGGATGATCGGGACAAGAAATTCACCCCTCCACTTT.

The V gene is TRBV7-2, the J gene TRBJ2-7; 14 bases match TRBD2. Looked up from germline, CDR1 is SGHTA and CDR2 is FQGNSA. The CDR3 length is 16 residues. Trimming removed 5 bases from V and 5 bases from J; junction bases left unmatched: 8. The CDR3 DNA sequence: TGTGCCAGCAGCCTGTCCGGGACTAGCGGGAGAAACGAGCAGTACTTC. This sequence encodes CASSLSGTSGRNEQYF. Variable domain in full (rest from reference TRBV7-2 and TRBJ2-7): GAGVSQSPSNKVTEKGKDVELRCDPISGHTALYWYRQSLGQGLEFLIYFQGNSAPDKSGLPSDRFSAERTGGSVSTLTIQRTQQEDSAVYLCASSLSGTSGRNEQYFGPGTRLTVT.

The chain is built from TRBV14 and TRBJ1-2, with 9 bases aligning to TRBD1. The germline V gene has CDR1 SGHDN and CDR2 FVKESK. V shed 5 bases, J shed 6 bases, and the junction held 4 bases outside the gene matches. This CDR3 has 13 amino acids. The CDR3: CASSAGQGDGYTF. The CDR3 DNA follows: TGTGCCAGCAGCGCGGGACAGGGTGATGGCTACACCTTC.